These 7 T cell receptor beta chains were all obtained from the same sample, sequenced in a study of blood T cell repertoires in COVID-19. Sequenced by immunoSEQ multiplex PCR; TCRdb stores in-frame clones only, minus some. This table holds some 250,000 clones, roughly four fifths found once. The sequenced sample consisted of peripheral blood. The origin of the receptors is a woman older than 75 with COVID-19, enrolled during active disease.

V usage is TRBV20-1 and J usage is TRBJ1-2; TRBD1 is a possible D gene (6 bases). Germline V lookup: CDR1 DFQATT, CDR2 SNEGSKA (reference sequence). The length of the CDR3 is 11 residues. The CDR3 nucleotides are TGCAGCGCTGACAGGACGGGCGGCTACACCTTC. Residues: CSADRTGGYTF.

Comments on this clone: Additional DNA sequences in this sample encode the identical CDR3. The rearrangement joins TRBV5-1 to TRBJ1-1; D gene uncertain. The germline V and J ends were trimmed by 1 base and 1 base, with 8 bases remaining between them. CDR1 SGHRS and CDR2 YFSETQ come from the germline V gene. CDR3 size: 14 residues. The CDR3 is CASSLSGGNTEAFF. DNA of the CDR3: TGCGCCAGCAGCTTGTCTGGCGGGAACACTGAAGCTTTCTTT.

This clone was counted only a few times. V is TRBV6-5 and J is TRBJ1-5; no reliable D call. The CDR3 runs to 14 residues. Germline CDR1 is MNHEY and CDR2 is SVGAGI. Between the trimmed V and J ends, which lost 7 bases and 0 bases, there was a span of 10 bases. CDR3 bases: TGTGCCAGCAAGACGACACATAGCAATCAGCCCCAGCATTTT. It translates to CASKTTHSNQPQHF.

The V gene is TRBV5-1, the J gene TRBJ2-7; TRBD1 aligns across 8 bases. Trimming cost V 7 bases and J 4 bases; bases outside gene matches: 13. Germline loops: CDR1 SGHRS, CDR2 YFSETQ. This CDR3 contains 15 residues. CDR3 in amino acids: CASRKFSDRGYEQYF. The DNA of the CDR3 is TGCGCCAGCCGAAAATTCTCAGACAGGGGTTACGAGCAGTACTTC. The full variable domain, in which reference TRBV5-1 and TRBJ2-7 provide the parts outside the CDR3, is KAGVTQTPRYLIKTRGQQVTLSCSPISGHRSVSWYQQTPGQGLQFLFEYFSETQRNKGNFPGRFSGRQFSNSRSEMNVSTLELGDSALYLCASRKFSDRGYEQYFGPGTRLTVT.

This clone was detected only once. CDR3 protein: CASSFGNSPLHF. The CDR3 DNA reads as TGTGCCAGCAGTTTCGGGAATTCACCCCTCCACTTT. This chain joins TRBV28 and TRBJ1-6; no clear D gene. Germline loops: CDR1 MDHEN, CDR2 SYDVKM. CDR3 length equals 12 residues. Deletions cut 3 bases from V and 7 bases from J, with 4 bases between.

V gene TRBV9 combines with J gene TRBJ2-3; 8 bases fit TRBD2. J lost 6 bases, V lost 4 bases, and 7 bases had no gene match. This CDR3 region has 14 residues. Germline values: CDR1 SGDLS, CDR2 YYNGEE. CDR3 residues: CASSPRQRGDTQYF. The CDR3 DNA sequence: TGTGCCAGCAGCCCCCGGCAGCGGGGGGATACGCAGTATTTT.

This chain joins TRBV30 and TRBJ2-7; 12 positions match TRBD2. This CDR3 spans 13 amino acids. The germline CDR1 and CDR2 sequences are GTSNPN and SVGIG (reference sequence). Losses at the gene ends were 8 bases for V and 6 bases for J; bases not matched to a gene: 8. The CDR3 DNA is TGTGCCCGTTCTCCGGGACTAGCGGGCGAGCAGTACTTC. The encoded protein is CARSPGLAGEQYF.